Each of the 10 T cell receptor beta chains below was sequenced from the same sample in a study of regulatory T cells in long-lasting Graves disease. The sample's time point: newly diagnosed GD, antithyroid drugs for less than 3 months. Extracted RNA from PBMCs served as the source of the TCR library. Construction of TCR beta libraries relied on iRepertoire HTBI primers and on Arm-PCR targeting CDR3 regions. TCRdb independently ran MiXCR on the multiplex PCR reads; one entry per CDR3 protein. The sample gives a few hundred thousand distinct CDR3 sequences, roughly 18% of which show up once; around 13% is in the top ten. The data also belong to a second study, concerning T cells in Graves' hyperthyroidism and ophthalmopathy.

This specimen consisted of peripheral blood mononuclear cells (PBMCs), obtained at new diagnosis, from a patient treated with antithyroid drugs. The source of these receptors is a woman in her twenties or thirties with Graves disease.

On this clonotype itself: A single base is all that separates this from a far larger clone, so a read error is likely. The chain combines TRBV20-1 with TRBJ2-7; TRBD2 aligns across 13 bases. The CDR3 spans 14 residues. V shed 3 bases, J shed 7 bases, and the junction held 6 bases outside the gene matches. Germline V gives CDR1 DFQATT, CDR2 SNEGSKA (reference sequence). CDR3 sequence (DNA): TGCAGTGCTAGGGGGACTAGCGGGGTAAATGAGCAGTACTTC. It is translated as CSARGTSGVNEQYF.

Many counts were recorded for this clonotype. The rearrangement links TRBV15 to TRBJ2-7, with 8 bases fitting TRBD2. V was clipped by 5 bases and J by 2 bases; unmatched bases: 17. The CDR3 contains 18 residues. CDR1 and CDR2 from the germline V gene are LNHNV and YYDKDF (reference sequence). This CDR3 reads CATSPDQTSGGVPYEQYF. The DNA of the CDR3 is TGTGCCACCAGCCCCGATCAGACCAGCGGGGGAGTTCCCTACGAGCAGTACTTC.

This clonotype is labeled medium-sized (0.01 to 0.1%). This chain links TRBV12-3 or TRBV12-4 with TRBJ1-1; no clear D. V lost 9 bases, J lost 0 bases, and 11 bases lay in between. The CDR3 is made up of 13 amino acids. CDR3 DNA sequence: TGTGCCAGTCGAGGAGGATTGAACACTGAAGCTTTCTTT. Translated, it gives CASRGGLNTEAFF.

This clonotype has at least ten counts. The chain recombines TRBV6-5 with TRBJ1-2; D gene ambiguous. V gave up 2 bases and J gave up 5 bases, with 9 bases separating them. CDR1 MNHEY and CDR2 SVGAGI come from the germline V gene. The CDR3 extends over 13 amino acids. The CDR3 nucleotides are TGTGCCAGCAGTTACACGGGGAAATATGGCTACACCTTC. Amino acids: CASSYTGKYGYTF.

Concerning this clonotype itself: Given the absence of the conserved phenylalanine or tryptophan at the CDR3 end, a read error is likely. This chain uses TRBV7-9 with TRBJ1-1; D is ambiguous. Deletions cut 5 bases from V and 1 base from J, with 5 bases between. From germline, CDR1 is SEHNR and CDR2 FQNEAQ (reference sequence). The CDR3 extends over 12 amino acids. CDR3 sequence: CASSRSNTEAFL. CDR3 sequence (DNA): TGTGCCAGCAGCAGATCGAACACTGAAGCTTTCCTT.

This clonotype was counted between two and nine times. The J gene is TRBJ1-6, the V gene TRBV25-1; D uncertain. The ends were cut back, 2 bases at V and 5 bases at J, with 7 bases in the middle. The germline V gene has CDR1 MGHDK and CDR2 SYGVNS. The CDR3 runs 14 residues. CDR3: CASSETVDNSPLHF. In DNA, the CDR3 is TGTGCCAGCAGTGAAACGGTAGATAATTCACCCCTCCACTTT.

This clonotype occurred many times. The V gene is TRBV2, the J gene TRBJ2-5; D remains ambiguous. Per the germline V gene, CDR1 is SNHLY and CDR2 is FYNNEI. V was cut by 4 bases and J by 5 bases, with 14 bases left in between. CDR3 length equals 14 residues. The CDR3 DNA sequence: TGTGCCAGCAGTGTTAATACGCCACGGGAGACCCAGTACTTC. This encodes CASSVNTPRETQYF.

This clonotype showed up many times. This chain links TRBV11-2 with TRBJ1-5; 9 bases are a match to TRBD1. The CDR3 is 13 residues long. The V gene end was trimmed by 5 bases and the J gene end by 7 bases; junction bases not matched to a gene: 3. Germline CDR1 reads SGHAT; CDR2 reads FQNNGV. CDR3 sequence (DNA): TGTGCCAGCAGCCCACAGGGGGCACAGCCCCAGCATTTT. Its protein is CASSPQGAQPQHF. The full variable domain, its missing parts supplied by reference TRBV11-2 and TRBJ1-5, is EAGVAQSPRYKIIEKRQSVAFWCNPISGHATLYWYQQILGQGPKLLIQFQNNGVVDDSQLPKDRFSAERLKGVDSTLKIQPAKLEDSAVYLCASSPQGAQPQHFGDGTRLSIL.

This clonotype was counted ten times or more. V and J are TRBV15 and TRBJ1-1; TRBD1 is a possible D gene (5 bases). Trimming stripped 5 bases from V and 0 bases from J, with 10 bases between. Germline assignment: CDR1 LNHNV and CDR2 YYDKDF (reference sequence). This CDR3 contains 14 residues. The CDR3 is CATSYGTVNTEAFF. Written as DNA, the CDR3 is TGTGCCACCAGCTACGGGACGGTGAACACTGAAGCTTTCTTT.

This clonotype was picked up many times. The rearrangement links TRBV7-2 to TRBJ2-1, with TRBD2 matching over 7 bases. The CDR3 is made up of 15 amino acids. With V trimmed by 2 bases and J by 7 bases, 8 bases remained unmatched. The germline gives CDR1 SGHTA, CDR2 FQGNSA. The CDR3 spells CASSLRPSGGNEQFF. In nucleotides, the CDR3 is TGTGCCAGCAGCTTAAGGCCTAGCGGTGGGAATGAGCAGTTCTTC.